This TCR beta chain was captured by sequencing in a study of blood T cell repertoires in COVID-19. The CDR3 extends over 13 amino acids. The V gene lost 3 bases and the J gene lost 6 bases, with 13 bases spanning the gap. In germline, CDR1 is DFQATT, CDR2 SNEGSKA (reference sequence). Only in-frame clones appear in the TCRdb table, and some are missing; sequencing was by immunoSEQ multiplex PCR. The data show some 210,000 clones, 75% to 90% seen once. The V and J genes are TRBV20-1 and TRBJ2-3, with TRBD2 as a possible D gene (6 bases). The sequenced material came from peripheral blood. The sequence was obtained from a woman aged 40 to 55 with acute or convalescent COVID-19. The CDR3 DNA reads TGCAGTGCTAGTAAGCGGAGGGGTGATACGCAGTATTTT. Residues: CSASKRRGDTQYF.